This T cell receptor beta chain was sequenced during a study of blood T cell repertoires in COVID-19. TCRdb's copy holds only in-frame clones and misses some; the assay was immunoSEQ multiplex PCR. The sample records roughly 350,000 clones, 92% being singletons. This CDR3 has 13 residues. Trimming took off 5 bases at V and 4 bases at J, with 11 bases between the two ends. The cohort comprised adults aged 18 to 89 years residing in 24 US areas. In Cohort 3, a recovered donor had either two negative PCRs, clearance, or symptom resolution. Material for sequencing was PBMCs or T cells enriched from blood (not recorded which). This chain connects TRBV12-3 or TRBV12-4 to TRBJ1-2, with D perhaps TRBD1 (6 bases). The sequence was collected from a woman aged 25 to 39 who had recovered from COVID-19. The chain's CDR3 is CASSRGGPYGYTF. CDR3 DNA: TGTGCCAGCAGTAGAGGGGGACCCTATGGCTACACCTTC.